This T cell receptor beta chain was sequenced for a study of blood T cells in healthy people across ages. Study conclusions and caveats: Long-lived donors had more naive CD4+ cells and higher diversity than aged donors. It was not known whether donors were CMV positive (a possible confounder of expanded clonotype changes).

Each donor had 9 to 10 milliliters of peripheral blood drawn. A sample-barcoded 5' primer and a J-beta primer mix were used in a second PCR of roughly 6 to 11 cycles. TCRdb re-called the 5' RACE reads through MiXCR, storing one row per CDR3 protein. The sample lists 700,000 to 1,000,000 distinct CDR3 sequences, 40% to 50% occurring once. The ends lost 5 bases at V and 6 bases at J; junction bases unmatched: 10. The V gene's germline CDR1 is SGHTA and CDR2 FQGNSA. The CDR3 has 15 amino acids. Points on this clonotype: Its antigen is not known.

This TCR came from a man between 60 and 70 years old in good health. The sequenced sample consisted of blood. This sequence joins TRBV7-2 and TRBJ2-1; 7 bases agree with TRBD2. The CDR3: CASSAGIAGPNEQFF. The CDR3 nucleotides read TGTGCCAGCAGCGCTGGAATAGCGGGCCCCAATGAGCAGTTCTTC.